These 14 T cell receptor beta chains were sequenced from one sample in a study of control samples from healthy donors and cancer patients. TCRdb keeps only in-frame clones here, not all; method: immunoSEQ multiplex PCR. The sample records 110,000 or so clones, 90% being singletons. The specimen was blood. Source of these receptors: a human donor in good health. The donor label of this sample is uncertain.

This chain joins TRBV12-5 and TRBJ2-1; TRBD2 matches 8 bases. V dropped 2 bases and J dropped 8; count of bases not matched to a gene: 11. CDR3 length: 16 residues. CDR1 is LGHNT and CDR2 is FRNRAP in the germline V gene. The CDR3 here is CASGLRSGGRVYEQFF. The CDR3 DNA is TGTGCTAGTGGTTTGAGGAGCGGGGGACGTGTGTATGAGCAGTTCTTC.

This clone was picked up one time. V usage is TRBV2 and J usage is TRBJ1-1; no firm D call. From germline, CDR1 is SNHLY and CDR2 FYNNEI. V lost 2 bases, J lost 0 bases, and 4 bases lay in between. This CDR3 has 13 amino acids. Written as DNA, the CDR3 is TGTGCCAGCAGTGAACCGCTGAACACTGAAGCTTTCTTT. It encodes CASSEPLNTEAFF. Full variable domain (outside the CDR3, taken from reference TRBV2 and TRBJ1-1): EPEVTQTPSHQVTQMGQEVILRCVPISNHLYFYWYRQILGQKVEFLVSFYNNEISEKSEIFDDQFSVERPDGSNFTLKIRSTKLEDSAMYFCASSEPLNTEAFFGQGTRLTVV.

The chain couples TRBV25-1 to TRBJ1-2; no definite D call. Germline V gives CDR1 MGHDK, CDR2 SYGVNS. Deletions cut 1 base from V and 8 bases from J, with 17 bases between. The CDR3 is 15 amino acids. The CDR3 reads CASSESGREGLGYTF. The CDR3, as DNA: TGTGCCAGCAGTGAATCGGGTAGGGAAGGTCTCGGCTACACCTTC.

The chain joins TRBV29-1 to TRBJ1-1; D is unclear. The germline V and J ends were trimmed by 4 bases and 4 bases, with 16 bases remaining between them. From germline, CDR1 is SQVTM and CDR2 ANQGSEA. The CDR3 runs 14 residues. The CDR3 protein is CSVGLGSQGTEAFF. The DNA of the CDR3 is TGCAGCGTTGGGCTCGGGTCTCAAGGCACTGAAGCTTTCTTT.

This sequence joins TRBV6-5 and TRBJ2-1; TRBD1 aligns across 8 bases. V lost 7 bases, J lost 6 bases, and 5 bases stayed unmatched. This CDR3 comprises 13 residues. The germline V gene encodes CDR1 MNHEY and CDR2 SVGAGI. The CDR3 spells CASKPGGFNEQFF. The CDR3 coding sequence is TGTGCCAGCAAACCAGGGGGCTTCAATGAGCAGTTCTTC.

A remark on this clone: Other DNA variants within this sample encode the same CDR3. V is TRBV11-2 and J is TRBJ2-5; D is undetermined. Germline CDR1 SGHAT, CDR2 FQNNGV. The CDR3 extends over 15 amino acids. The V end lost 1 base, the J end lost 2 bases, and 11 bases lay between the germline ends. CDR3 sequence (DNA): TGTGCCAGCAGCTTAGTGGCAGGACGACAAGAGACCCAGTACTTC. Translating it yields CASSLVAGRQETQYF.

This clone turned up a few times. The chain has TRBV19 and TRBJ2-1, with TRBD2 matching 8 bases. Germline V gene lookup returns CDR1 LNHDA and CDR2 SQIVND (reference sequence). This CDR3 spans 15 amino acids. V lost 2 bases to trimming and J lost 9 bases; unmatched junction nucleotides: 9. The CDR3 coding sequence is TGTGCCAGTAGTATATTTGGCGGACTAGCAGGTGAGCAGTTCTTC. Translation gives CASSIFGGLAGEQFF.

CDR3 residues: CASSPHYNYGYTF. The CDR3 DNA is TGTGCCAGCAGCCCTCACTACAACTATGGCTACACCTTC. The chain links TRBV9 to TRBJ1-2; D is undetermined. The germline V and J ends were trimmed by 4 bases and 2 bases, with 9 bases remaining between them. The germline CDR1 and CDR2 sequences are SGDLS and YYNGEE. CDR3 length: 13 amino acids.

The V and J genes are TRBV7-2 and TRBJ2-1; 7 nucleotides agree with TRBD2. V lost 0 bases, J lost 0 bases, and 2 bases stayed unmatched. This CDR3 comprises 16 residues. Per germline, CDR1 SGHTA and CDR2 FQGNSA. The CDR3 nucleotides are TGTGCCAGCAGCTTAGCGGGGGGGATCTCCTACAATGAGCAGTTCTTC. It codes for CASSLAGGISYNEQFF.

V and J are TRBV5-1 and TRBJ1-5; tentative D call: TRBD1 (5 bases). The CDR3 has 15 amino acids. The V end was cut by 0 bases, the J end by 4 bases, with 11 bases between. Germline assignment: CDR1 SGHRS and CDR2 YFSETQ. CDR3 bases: TGCGCCAGCAGCTTGGAAGACAGTTGGAATCAGCCCCAGCATTTT. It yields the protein CASSLEDSWNQPQHF.

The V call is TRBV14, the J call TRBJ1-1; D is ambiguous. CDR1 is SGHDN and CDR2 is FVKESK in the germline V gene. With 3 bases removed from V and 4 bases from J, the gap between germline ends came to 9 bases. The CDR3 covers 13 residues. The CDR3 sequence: CASSQTKLTEAFF. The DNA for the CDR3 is TGTGCCAGCAGCCAGACTAAGCTCACTGAAGCTTTCTTT.

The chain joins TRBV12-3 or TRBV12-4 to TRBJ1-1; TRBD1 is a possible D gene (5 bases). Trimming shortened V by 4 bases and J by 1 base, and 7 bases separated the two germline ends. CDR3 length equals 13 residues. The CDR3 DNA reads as TGTGCCAGCAGTTCCGGACAGAACACTGAAGCTTTCTTT. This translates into CASSSGQNTEAFF.

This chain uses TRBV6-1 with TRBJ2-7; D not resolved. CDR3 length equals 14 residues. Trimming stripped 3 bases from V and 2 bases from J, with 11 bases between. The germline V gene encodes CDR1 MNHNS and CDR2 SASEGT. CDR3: CASSDSPYAYEQYF. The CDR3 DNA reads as TGTGCCAGCAGTGACAGTCCTTATGCCTACGAGCAGTACTTC.

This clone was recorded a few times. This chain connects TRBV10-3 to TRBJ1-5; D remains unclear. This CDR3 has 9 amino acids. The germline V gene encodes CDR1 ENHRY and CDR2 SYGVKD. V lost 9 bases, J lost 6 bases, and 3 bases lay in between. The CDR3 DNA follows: TGTGCCATTATTCAGCCCCAGCATTTT. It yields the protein CAIIQPQHF.